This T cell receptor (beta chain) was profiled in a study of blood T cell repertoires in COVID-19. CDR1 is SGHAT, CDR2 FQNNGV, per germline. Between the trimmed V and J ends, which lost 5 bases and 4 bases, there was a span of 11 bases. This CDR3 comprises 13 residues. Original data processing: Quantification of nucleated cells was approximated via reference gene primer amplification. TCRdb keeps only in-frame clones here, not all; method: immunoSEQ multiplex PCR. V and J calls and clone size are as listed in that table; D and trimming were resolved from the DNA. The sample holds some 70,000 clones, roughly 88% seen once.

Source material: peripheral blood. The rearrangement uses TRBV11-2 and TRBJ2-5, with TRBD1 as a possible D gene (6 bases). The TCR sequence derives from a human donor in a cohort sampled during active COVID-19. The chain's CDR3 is CASSEQGRETQYF. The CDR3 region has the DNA TGTGCCAGCAGCGAACAGGGTAGAGAGACCCAGTACTTC.